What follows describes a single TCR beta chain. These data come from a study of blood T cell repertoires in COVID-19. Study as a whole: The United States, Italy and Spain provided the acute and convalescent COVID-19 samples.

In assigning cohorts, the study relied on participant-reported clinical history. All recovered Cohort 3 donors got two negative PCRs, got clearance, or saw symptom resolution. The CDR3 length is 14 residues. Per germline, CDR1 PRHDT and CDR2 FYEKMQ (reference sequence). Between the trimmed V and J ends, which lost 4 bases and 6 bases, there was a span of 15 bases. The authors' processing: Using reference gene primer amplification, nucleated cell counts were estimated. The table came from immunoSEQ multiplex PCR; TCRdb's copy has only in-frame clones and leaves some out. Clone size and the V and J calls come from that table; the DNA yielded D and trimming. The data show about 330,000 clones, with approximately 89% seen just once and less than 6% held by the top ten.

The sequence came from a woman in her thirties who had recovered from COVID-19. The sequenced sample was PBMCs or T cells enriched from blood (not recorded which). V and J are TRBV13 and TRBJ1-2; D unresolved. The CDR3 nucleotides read TGTGCCAGCAGCTACCCACAACCCTTTGATGGCTACACCTTC. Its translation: CASSYPQPFDGYTF.